These T cell receptor beta chains were read from a single sample in a study of blood T cell repertoires in COVID-19. Method: immunoSEQ multiplex PCR; TCRdb's copy keeps in-frame clones and lacks some. The sample has 200,000 to 300,000 clones, roughly 90% seen once. The sample taken for sequencing was peripheral blood. The origin of the receptors is a human donor in a cohort sampled during active COVID-19. Both conserved end residues are part of each CDR3. A D gene is named only where the DNA matches it firmly.

d_gene | j_gene | len | v_gene | CDR3nt | CDR3aa
- | TRBJ1-2 | 16 | TRBV11-3 | TGTGCCAGCAGCTTAAGTGGGCAGGGTGGCTGGTATGGCTACACCTTC | CASSLSGQGGWYGYTF
- | TRBJ2-7 | 15 | TRBV19 | TGTGCCAGTAGTGACCCGGGACTCATCTCCTACGAGCAGTACTTC | CASSDPGLISYEQYF
TRBD2 | TRBJ2-7 | 15 | TRBV7-2 | TGTGCCAGCAGACCTTCCGGGACTAGCGTTACGGAGCAGTACTTC | CASRPSGTSVTEQYF
TRBD1 | TRBJ2-7 | 14 | TRBV6-2/TRBV6-3 | TGTGCCAGCAGTATGGCCGGGACAGGGACCGAGCAGTACTTC | CASSMAGTGTEQYF
TRBD2 | TRBJ2-2 | 15 | TRBV10-3 | TGTGCCATCAGGCTAGCGGAAACGAACACCGGGGAGCTGTTTTTT | CAIRLAETNTGELFF
- | TRBJ1-2 | 14 | TRBV7-2 | TGTGCCAGCAGCCCCCGGAGAGCTAACTATGGCTACACCTTC | CASSPRRANYGYTF
- | TRBJ1-5 | 16 | TRBV12-5 | TGTGCTAGTGGTTTGAAAACGACAGAAACCAATCAGCCCCAGCATTTT | CASGLKTTETNQPQHF
TRBD1 | TRBJ1-3 | 15 | TRBV7-9 | TGTGCCAGCAGTCTCACAACAGGGGGAGGAAACACCATATATTTT | CASSLTTGGGNTIYF
- | TRBJ2-1 | 16 | TRBV28 | TGTGCCAGCAGCCTCTCGGCAGGGGGGTCCTACAATGAGCAGTTCTTC | CASSLSAGGSYNEQFF
TRBD1 | TRBJ1-1 | 14 | TRBV7-3 | TGTGCCAGCAGCAGGACAGGGCAGAACACTGAAGCTTTCTTT | CASSRTGQNTEAFF
TRBD1 | TRBJ1-1 | 14 | TRBV19 | TGTGCCAGTACCATGACAGGGGAGAACACTGAAGCTTTCTTT | CASTMTGENTEAFF
TRBD2 | TRBJ2-1 | 15 | TRBV28 | TGTGCCAGCAGTTTATGGACTAGCGGGCAAAGGAGGCAGTTCTTC | CASSLWTSGQRRQFF
TRBD1 | TRBJ2-7 | 15 | TRBV24-1 | TGTGCCACCAGTGAAACCGGGACAGACTCTTACGAGCAGTACTTC | CATSETGTDSYEQYF
- | TRBJ2-7 | 16 | TRBV4-2 | TGTGCCAGCAGCCAAGATTGGGCAGGTGCGATCTACGAGCAGTACTTC | CASSQDWAGAIYEQYF
TRBD2 | TRBJ2-7 | 16 | TRBV28 | TGTGCCAGCAGTTTGCTAGAGGCGGGAGGTCCCTACGAGCAGTACTTC | CASSLLEAGGPYEQYF
TRBD1 | TRBJ1-1 | 16 | TRBV28 | TGTGCCAGCAGCCTTAACACTGGGACAGGGGATCCTGAAGCTTTCTTT | CASSLNTGTGDPEAFF